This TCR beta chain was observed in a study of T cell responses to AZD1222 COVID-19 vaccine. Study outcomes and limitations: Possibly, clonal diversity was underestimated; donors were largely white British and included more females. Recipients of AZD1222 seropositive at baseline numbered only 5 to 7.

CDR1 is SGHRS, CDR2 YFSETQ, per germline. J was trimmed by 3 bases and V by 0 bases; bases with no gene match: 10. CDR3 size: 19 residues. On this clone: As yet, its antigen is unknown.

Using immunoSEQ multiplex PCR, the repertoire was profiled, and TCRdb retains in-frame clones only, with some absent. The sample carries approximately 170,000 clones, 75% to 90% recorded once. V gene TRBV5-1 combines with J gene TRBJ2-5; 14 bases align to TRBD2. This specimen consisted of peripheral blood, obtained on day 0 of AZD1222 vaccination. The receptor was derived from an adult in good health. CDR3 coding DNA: TGCGCCAGCAGCTTGGCGGGCCCGACTAGCGGGGGGGCGGAAGAGACCCAGTACTTC. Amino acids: CASSLAGPTSGGAEETQYF.